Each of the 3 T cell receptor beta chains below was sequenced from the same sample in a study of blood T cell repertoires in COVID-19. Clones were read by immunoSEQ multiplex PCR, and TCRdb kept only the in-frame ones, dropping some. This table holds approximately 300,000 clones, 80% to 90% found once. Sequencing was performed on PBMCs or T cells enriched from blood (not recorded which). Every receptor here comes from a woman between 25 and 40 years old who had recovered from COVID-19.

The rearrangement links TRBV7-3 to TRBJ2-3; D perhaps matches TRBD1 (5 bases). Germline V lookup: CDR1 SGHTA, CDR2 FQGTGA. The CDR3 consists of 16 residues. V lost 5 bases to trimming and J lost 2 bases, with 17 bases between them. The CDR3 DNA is TGTGCCAGCAGCCCCGTAGGGGTTTCAGACACAGATACGCAGTATTTT. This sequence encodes CASSPVGVSDTDTQYF.

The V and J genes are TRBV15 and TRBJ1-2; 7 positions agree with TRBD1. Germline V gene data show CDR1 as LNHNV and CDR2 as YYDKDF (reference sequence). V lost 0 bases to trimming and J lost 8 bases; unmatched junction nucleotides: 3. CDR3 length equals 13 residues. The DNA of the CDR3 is TGTGCCACCAGCAGAGAGACAGGGAGCGGCTACACCTTC. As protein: CATSRETGSGYTF.

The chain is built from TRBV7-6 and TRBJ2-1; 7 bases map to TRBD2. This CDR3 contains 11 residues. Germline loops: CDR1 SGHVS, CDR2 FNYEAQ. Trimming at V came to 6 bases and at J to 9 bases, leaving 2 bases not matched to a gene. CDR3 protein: CASRGRGEQFF. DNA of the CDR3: TGTGCCAGCAGAGGGAGGGGTGAGCAGTTCTTC.